Shown below are 18 T cell receptor beta chains from a single sample sequenced in a study of T cells in tuberculosis. The table came from immunoSEQ multiplex PCR; TCRdb's copy has only in-frame clones and leaves some out. The repertoire consists of about 36,000 clones, with approximately 93% occurring once and the leading ten covering roughly 7.2%. The sample taken for sequencing was PBMCs. These receptor sequences come from a donor aged 10 to 29 with latent tuberculosis or without tuberculosis infection.

The V gene is TRBV5-6, the J gene TRBJ1-2, with D perhaps TRBD1 (6 bases). The germline V gene encodes CDR1 SGHDT and CDR2 YYEEEE. Trimming took 4 bases from V and 7 from J, leaving 17 bases between them. This CDR3 comprises 14 residues. CDR3 DNA sequence: TGTGCCAGCAGCGGGTACAGGGAACTTGGTGGCTACACCTTC. This translates into CASSGYRELGGYTF.

V is TRBV5-6 and J is TRBJ2-6; D might be TRBD2 (5 bases). Germline CDR1 and CDR2: SGHDT and YYEEEE. Trimming left V 2 bases short and J 0 bases short, with 6 bases between. CDR3 size: 15 residues. CDR3 loop: CASSFEGSGANVLTF. CDR3 sequence (DNA): TGTGCCAGCAGCTTCGAGGGCTCTGGGGCCAACGTCCTGACTTTC.

The chain has TRBV11-1 and TRBJ1-6; possibly TRBD1 for D (6 bases). The CDR3 is made up of 15 amino acids. Germline assignment: CDR1 SGHAT and CDR2 FQDESV (reference sequence). The V and J ends lost 5 bases and 6 bases respectively, with 14 bases between them. CDR3 loop: CASSVRTVRNSPLHF. The CDR3 DNA follows: TGTGCCAGCAGCGTCCGGACAGTCCGTAATTCACCCCTCCACTTT.

This chain links TRBV9 with TRBJ1-6; maybe TRBD1 (6 bases). The CDR3 has 14 amino acids. V lost 4 bases, J lost 13 bases, and 18 bases lay in between. Germline CDR1 is SGDLS and CDR2 is YYNGEE. CDR3 coding DNA: TGTGCCAGCAGCTTCCCCACAGGGTTGGGGCCCCTCCACTTT. Its translation: CASSFPTGLGPLHF.

V is TRBV6-5 and J is TRBJ1-2; 11 bases are a match to TRBD1. Germline V gene lookup returns CDR1 MNHEY and CDR2 SVGAGI. The CDR3 runs to 16 residues. After removal of 3 bases from V and 2 bases from J, the junction contained 5 bases not matched to a gene. The CDR3 DNA reads as TGTGCCAGCAGTTATATCCGGACAGGGGGCAACTATGGCTACACCTTC. Its translation is CASSYIRTGGNYGYTF.

V is TRBV6-6 and J is TRBJ1-2; the match to TRBD1 covers 9 bases. CDR3 length: 14 residues. With 9 bases clipped from V and 2 bases from J, the junction kept 7 bases outside the gene matches. Germline V CDR1 and CDR2: MNHNY, SVGAGI (reference sequence). The CDR3 here is CASYTGGENYGYTF. CDR3 in DNA: TGTGCCAGTTATACAGGGGGCGAGAACTATGGCTACACCTTC.

The J gene is TRBJ1-2, the V gene TRBV5-4; 7 bases align to TRBD1. The germline V gene has CDR1 SGHNT and CDR2 YYREEE (reference sequence). The CDR3 has 13 amino acids. V shed 3 bases, J shed 10 bases, and the junction held 9 bases outside the gene matches. In DNA, the CDR3 is TGTGCCAGCAGCTCGACAGGGCATTTTGTCTACACCTTC. Translation: CASSSTGHFVYTF. The full variable domain, with the rest looked up from reference TRBV5-4 and TRBJ1-2, is ETGVTQSPTHLIKTRGQQVTLRCSSQSGHNTVSWYQQALGQGPQFIFQYYREEENGRGNFPPRFSGLQFPNYSSELNVNALELDDSALYLCASSSTGHFVYTFGSGTRLTVV.

In this sample, this clone turned up once. The chain employs TRBV20-1 and TRBJ2-1, with a weak D call TRBD2 (5 bases). The length of the CDR3 is 11 residues. Trimming took off 5 bases at V and 8 bases at J, with 10 bases between the two ends. The germline V gene encodes CDR1 DFQATT and CDR2 SNEGSKA (reference sequence). The CDR3 here is CSAPTRYEQFF. Here the CDR3 DNA reads TGCAGTGCTCCCACTAGGTATGAGCAGTTCTTC.

The rearrangement joins TRBV10-3 to TRBJ1-5; a possible D gene is TRBD1 (6 bases). Germline V gives CDR1 ENHRY, CDR2 SYGVKD. The V end lost 5 bases, the J end lost 4 bases, and 12 bases lay between the germline ends. The length of the CDR3 is 14 residues. The CDR3 is CAISRDGTNQPQHF. CDR3 sequence (DNA): TGTGCCATCAGTAGGGACGGGACAAATCAGCCCCAGCATTTT.

J is TRBJ1-2 and V is TRBV10-2, with 7 bases that match TRBD1. V dropped 7 bases and J dropped 6; count of bases not matched to a gene: 5. Germline CDR1 is WSHSY and CDR2 is SAAADI. This CDR3 contains 12 residues. The CDR3 region is CASTQGVHGYTF. The CDR3 DNA sequence: TGCGCCAGCACCCAGGGGGTTCATGGCTACACCTTC.

The V gene is TRBV19, the J gene TRBJ2-6; 7 bases align to TRBD1. The CDR3 runs 16 residues. From germline, CDR1 is LNHDA and CDR2 SQIVND (reference sequence). J was trimmed by 2 bases and V by 4 bases; bases with no gene match: 5. The CDR3: CASSTWTGAGANVLTF. Here the CDR3 DNA reads TGTGCCAGTAGTACCTGGACAGGAGCTGGGGCCAACGTCCTGACTTTC.

The sample holds one count of this clone. The genes are TRBV7-6 and TRBJ2-2, with TRBD1 matching 7 bases. Germline V gene lookup returns CDR1 SGHVS and CDR2 FNYEAQ. Germline trimming cut 4 bases from V and 5 bases from J; bases unmatched to any gene: 4. This CDR3 spans 14 amino acids. CDR3 residues: CASSWSGGTGELFF. Here the CDR3 DNA reads TGTGCCAGCAGCTGGTCAGGGGGAACCGGGGAGCTGTTTTTT.

The chain couples TRBV27 to TRBJ1-5; perhaps TRBD1 as D (5 bases). Germline values: CDR1 MNHEY, CDR2 SMNVEV (reference sequence). Trimming took off 3 bases at V and 3 bases at J, with 9 bases between the two ends. This CDR3 spans 14 amino acids. The CDR3 region has the DNA TGTGCCAGCAGTTTCCAGGGTTCCAATCAGCCCCAGCATTTT. Residues: CASSFQGSNQPQHF.

The CDR3 loop reads CASSEAGPGGGYGYTF. The CDR3 coding sequence is TGTGCCAGCAGTGAAGCCGGGCCAGGGGGCGGCTATGGCTACACCTTC. This chain joins TRBV6-1 and TRBJ1-2, with 8 bases that match TRBD1. CDR3 size: 16 residues. V lost 0 bases to trimming and J lost 4 bases; unmatched junction nucleotides: 7. Per the germline V gene, CDR1 is MNHNS and CDR2 is SASEGT.

The chain links TRBV28 to TRBJ2-7; D may be TRBD1 (6 bases). The CDR3 is made up of 15 amino acids. Germline assignment: CDR1 MDHEN and CDR2 SYDVKM. The V end lost 7 bases, the J end lost 2 bases, and 18 bases lay between the germline ends. DNA of the CDR3: TGTGCCAGCACCAAACAGAGAGGGGGAGCCTACGAGCAGTACTTC. Amino acids: CASTKQRGGAYEQYF.

The chain carries TRBV15 and TRBJ1-5; D remains unclear. This CDR3 comprises 14 residues. Germline V CDR1 and CDR2: LNHNV, YYDKDF (reference sequence). Trimming took off 1 base at V and 3 bases at J, with 7 bases between the two ends. The CDR3 protein is CATSRVQSNQPQHF. In DNA, the CDR3 is TGTGCCACCAGCAGAGTACAGTCCAATCAGCCCCAGCATTTT.

The genes are TRBV14 and TRBJ1-2; no clear D gene. Germline loops: CDR1 SGHDN, CDR2 FVKESK. Trimming took off 3 bases at V and 1 base at J, with 12 bases between the two ends. This CDR3 has 15 amino acids. The CDR3 reads CASSQGLTINYGYTF. The CDR3 DNA reads as TGTGCCAGCAGCCAGGGCCTCACCATTAACTATGGCTACACCTTC.

The V gene is TRBV4-1, the J gene TRBJ2-1; D unresolved. In germline, CDR1 is MGHRA, CDR2 YSYEKL. Trimming shortened V by 5 bases and J by 4 bases, and 6 bases separated the two germline ends. CDR3 length equals 12 residues. Written as DNA, the CDR3 is TGCGCCAGCAGCAGCCCTTACAATGAGCAGTTCTTC. Its protein is CASSSPYNEQFF.